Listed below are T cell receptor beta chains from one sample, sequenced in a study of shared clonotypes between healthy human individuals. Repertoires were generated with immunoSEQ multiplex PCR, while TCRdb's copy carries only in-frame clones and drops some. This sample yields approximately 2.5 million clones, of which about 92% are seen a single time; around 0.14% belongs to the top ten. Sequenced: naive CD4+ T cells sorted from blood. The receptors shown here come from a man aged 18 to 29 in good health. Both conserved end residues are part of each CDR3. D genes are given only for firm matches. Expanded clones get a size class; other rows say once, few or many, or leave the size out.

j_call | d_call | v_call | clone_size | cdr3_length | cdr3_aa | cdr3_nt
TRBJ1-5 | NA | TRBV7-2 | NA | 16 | CASTFPAGKGNQPQHF | TGTGCCAGCACCTTCCCCGCGGGTAAGGGCAATCAGCCCCAGCATTTT
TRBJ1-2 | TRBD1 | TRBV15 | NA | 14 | CATSTWDRFYGYTF | TGTGCCACCAGCACCTGGGACAGATTCTATGGCTACACCTTC
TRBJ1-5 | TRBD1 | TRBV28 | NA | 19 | CASSTFGQGRGFSNQPQHF | TGTGCCAGCAGTACCTTCGGACAGGGGAGGGGGTTTAGCAATCAGCCCCAGCATTTT
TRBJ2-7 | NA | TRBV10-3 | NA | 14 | CAISEGWGGSQQYF | TGTGCCATCAGTGAGGGTTGGGGAGGAAGTCAGCAGTACTTC
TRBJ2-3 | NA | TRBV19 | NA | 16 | CASSRGKDPPTDTQYF | TGTGCCAGTAGTAGGGGGAAGGACCCCCCCACAGATACGCAGTATTTT
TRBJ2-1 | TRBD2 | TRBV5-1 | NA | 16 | CASSLPSGSPYNEQFF | TGCGCCAGCAGCTTGCCTAGCGGGAGCCCCTACAATGAGCAGTTCTTC
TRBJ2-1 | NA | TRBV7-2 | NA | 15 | CASRSRMGTYNEQFF | TGTGCCAGCAGGTCCAGGATGGGAACCTACAATGAGCAGTTCTTC
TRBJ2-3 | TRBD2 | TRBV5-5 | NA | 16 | CASSFTSGRAVDTQYF | TGTGCCAGCAGCTTTACTAGCGGGAGGGCGGTAGATACGCAGTATTTT
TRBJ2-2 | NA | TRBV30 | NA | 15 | CAWRRAGGAGGELFF | TGTGCCTGGAGAAGAGCAGGAGGCGCAGGCGGGGAGCTGTTTTTT
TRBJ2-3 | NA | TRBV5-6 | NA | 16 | CASSLGGGKERDTQYF | TGTGCCAGCAGCTTGGGGGGCGGGAAAGAGAGAGATACGCAGTATTTT
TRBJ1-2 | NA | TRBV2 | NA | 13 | CASSVGLEYGYTF | TGTGCCAGCAGCGTGGGACTGGAATATGGCTACACCTTC
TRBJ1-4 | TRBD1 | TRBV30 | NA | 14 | CAWAGGSPNEKLFF | TGTGCCTGGGCAGGGGGCTCACCTAATGAAAAACTGTTTTTT
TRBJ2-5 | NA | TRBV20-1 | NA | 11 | CSAGPMETQYF | TGCAGTGCTGGACCCATGGAGACCCAGTACTTC
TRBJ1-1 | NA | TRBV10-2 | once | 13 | CASRGLRGTEAFF | TGCGCCAGCAGGGGTCTAAGGGGGACTGAAGCTTTCTTT
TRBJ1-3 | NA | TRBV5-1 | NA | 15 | CASSLGIYSGNTIYF | TGCGCCAGCAGCTTGGGGATCTACTCTGGAAACACCATATATTTT
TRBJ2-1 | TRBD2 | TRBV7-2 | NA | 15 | CASSLEGLAGDEQFF | TGTGCCAGCAGCTTAGAGGGACTAGCGGGAGATGAGCAGTTCTTC
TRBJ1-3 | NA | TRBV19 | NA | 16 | CASSVRDGASGNTIYF | TGTGCCAGTAGCGTCCGGGACGGGGCCTCTGGAAACACCATATATTTT
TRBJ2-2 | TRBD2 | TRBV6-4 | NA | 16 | CASSEGSGGATGELFF | TGTGCCAGCAGTGAAGGTTCGGGAGGGGCCACCGGGGAGCTGTTTTTT
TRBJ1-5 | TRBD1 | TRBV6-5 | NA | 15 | CASRTRRQGDQPQHF | TGTGCCAGCAGAACCCGCCGACAGGGCGATCAGCCCCAGCATTTT
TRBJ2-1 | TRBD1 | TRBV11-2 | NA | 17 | CASSPQGAKTLYNEQFF | TGTGCCAGCAGCCCACAGGGGGCAAAAACTCTATACAATGAGCAGTTCTTC
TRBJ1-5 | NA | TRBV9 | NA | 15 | CASSVDGRSGEPQHF | TGTGCCAGCAGCGTAGACGGACGGTCTGGGGAGCCCCAGCATTTT
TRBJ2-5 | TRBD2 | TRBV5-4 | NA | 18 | CASSTTGRRLAGKETQYF | TGTGCCAGCAGCACGACTGGGCGTAGGCTAGCGGGGAAAGAGACCCAGTACTTC
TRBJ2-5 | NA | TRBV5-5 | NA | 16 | CASSLGNKRVEETQYF | TGTGCCAGCAGCTTGGGGAACAAGAGGGTAGAAGAGACCCAGTACTTC
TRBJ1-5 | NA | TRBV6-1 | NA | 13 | CASSHYSNQPQHF | TGTGCCAGCAGTCATTATAGCAATCAGCCCCAGCATTTT
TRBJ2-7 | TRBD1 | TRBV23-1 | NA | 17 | CASSQSFRDRGLREQYF | TGCGCCAGCAGTCAATCCTTCCGGGACAGGGGACTTCGCGAGCAGTACTTC
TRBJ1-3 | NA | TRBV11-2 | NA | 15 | CASSLSDFSGNTIYF | TGTGCCAGCAGCTTAAGTGACTTCTCTGGAAACACCATATATTTT